The entry below gives a single T cell receptor beta chain sequence along with its context. This may come from a read error, since a much larger clone is one base off. The CDR3 consists of 15 residues. CDR1 LNHDA and CDR2 SQIVND come from the germline V gene (reference sequence). RNA transcripts yielded amplified TCR beta CDR3 regions. The HTBI primer set drove a first-round RT-PCR of the TCR CDR3. Each CDR3 protein is one row after TCRdb ran MiXCR on the multiplex PCR reads. Of 450,000 to 700,000 distinct CDR3 sequences listed, under 60% are singletons. The data stem from a study of T cells in Graves' hyperthyroidism and ophthalmopathy.

Sequencing was performed on peripheral blood or thyroid tissue (not recorded which). The receptor was derived from a woman younger than 35 with Graves' hyperthyroidism. The rearrangement links TRBV19 to TRBJ1-1; no firm D call. DNA for the CDR3: TGTGCCAGTAGTATAGTTCGAAACCCGAACACTGGAGCTTTCTTT. Translating gives CASSIVRNPNTGAFF.